This TCR beta chain comes out of a study of T cells in Graves' hyperthyroidism and ophthalmopathy. Patients were excluded for uncontrolled infection, other autoimmune disease, pregnancy or lactation. V lost 7 bases, J lost 7 bases, and 11 bases lay in between. The CDR3 totals 12 residues. Germline CDR1 reads MNHNS; CDR2 reads SASEGT. The investigators amplified TCR beta CDR3 regions from RNA transcripts. The HTBI primer set was used in a first-round RT-PCR of the TCR CDR3. TCRdb ran MiXCR on the multiplex PCR reads and lists one entry per CDR3 protein. The profile covers 560,000 or so distinct CDR3 sequences, with around 20% appearing a single time and roughly 44% taken by the ten largest.

Input material: blood. The clonotype originates from a man aged 40-50 years with Graves' ophthalmopathy. The J gene is TRBJ2-1, the V gene TRBV6-1; D may match TRBD1 or TRBD2 (6 bases each). As DNA, the CDR3 is TGTGCCAGCAAGGGGGGTAGTAATGAGCAGTTCTTC. It codes for CASKGGSNEQFF.